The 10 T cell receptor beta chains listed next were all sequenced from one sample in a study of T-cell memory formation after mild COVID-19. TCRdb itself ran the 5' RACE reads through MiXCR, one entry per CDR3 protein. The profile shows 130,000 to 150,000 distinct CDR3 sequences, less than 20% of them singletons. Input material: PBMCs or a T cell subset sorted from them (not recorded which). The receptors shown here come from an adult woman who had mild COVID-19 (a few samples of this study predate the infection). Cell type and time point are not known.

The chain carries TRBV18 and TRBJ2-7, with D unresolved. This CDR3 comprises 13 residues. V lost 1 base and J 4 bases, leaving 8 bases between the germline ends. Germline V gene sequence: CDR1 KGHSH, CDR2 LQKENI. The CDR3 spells CASSPLREYEQYF. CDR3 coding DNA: TGTGCCAGCTCACCACTGAGAGAATACGAGCAGTACTTC.

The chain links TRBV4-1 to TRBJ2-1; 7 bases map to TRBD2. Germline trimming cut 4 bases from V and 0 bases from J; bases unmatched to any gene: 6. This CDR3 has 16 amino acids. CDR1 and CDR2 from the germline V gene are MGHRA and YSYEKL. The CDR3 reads CASSRELATSYNEQFF. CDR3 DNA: TGCGCCAGCAGCCGGGAACTAGCGACCTCCTACAATGAGCAGTTCTTC.

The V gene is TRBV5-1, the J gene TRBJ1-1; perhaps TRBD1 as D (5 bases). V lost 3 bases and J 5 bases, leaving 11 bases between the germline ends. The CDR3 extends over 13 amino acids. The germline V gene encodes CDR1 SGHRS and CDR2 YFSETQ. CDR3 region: CASSSQGRTEAFF. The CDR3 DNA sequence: TGCGCCAGCAGCTCTCAGGGTCGGACTGAAGCTTTCTTT. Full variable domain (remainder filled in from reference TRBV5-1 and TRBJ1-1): KAGVTQTPRYLIKTRGQQVTLSCSPISGHRSVSWYQQTPGQGLQFLFEYFSETQRNKGNFPGRFSGRQFSNSRSEMNVSTLELGDSALYLCASSSQGRTEAFFGQGTRLTVV.

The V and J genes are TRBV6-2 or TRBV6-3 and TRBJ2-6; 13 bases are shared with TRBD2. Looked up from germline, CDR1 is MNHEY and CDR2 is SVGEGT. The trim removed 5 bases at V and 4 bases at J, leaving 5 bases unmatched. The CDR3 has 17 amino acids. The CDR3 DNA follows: TGTGCCAGCAGTCGGACTAGCGGGAGCTCCGGGGCCAACGTCCTGACTTTC. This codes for CASSRTSGSSGANVLTF.

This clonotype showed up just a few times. The CDR3 here is CASTYRGTQYF. The CDR3 DNA reads TGTGCCAGCACCTACCGAGGGACGCAGTATTTT. This chain links TRBV12-3 or TRBV12-4 with TRBJ2-3, with D possibly being TRBD2 (5 bases). The CDR3 covers 11 residues. V was shortened by 7 bases and J by 9 bases, with 11 bases between the two germline ends.

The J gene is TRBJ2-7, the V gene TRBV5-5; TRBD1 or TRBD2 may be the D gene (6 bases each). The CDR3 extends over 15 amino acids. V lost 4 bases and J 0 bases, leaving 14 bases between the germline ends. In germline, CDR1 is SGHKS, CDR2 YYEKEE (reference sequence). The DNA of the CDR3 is TGTGCCAGCAGCCTAAGGGGGGCAGTCTCCTACGAGCAGTACTTC. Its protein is CASSLRGAVSYEQYF.

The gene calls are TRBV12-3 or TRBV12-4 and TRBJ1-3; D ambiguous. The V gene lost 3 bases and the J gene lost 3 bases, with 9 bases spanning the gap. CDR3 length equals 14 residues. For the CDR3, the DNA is TGTGCCAGCAGTTTGAGGGAGGGTGGAAACACCATATATTTT. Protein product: CASSLREGGNTIYF.

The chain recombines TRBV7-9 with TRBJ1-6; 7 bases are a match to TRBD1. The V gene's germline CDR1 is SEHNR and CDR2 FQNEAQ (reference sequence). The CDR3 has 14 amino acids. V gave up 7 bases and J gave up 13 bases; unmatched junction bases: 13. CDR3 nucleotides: TGTGCCAGCAACTTGGGACAGACCCCTGCGCCCCTCCACTTT. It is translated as CASNLGQTPAPLHF.

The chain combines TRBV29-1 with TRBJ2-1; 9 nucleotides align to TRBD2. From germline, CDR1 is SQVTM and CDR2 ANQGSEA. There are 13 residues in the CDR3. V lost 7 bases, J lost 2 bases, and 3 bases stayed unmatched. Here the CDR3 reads CSGGTSTYNEQFF. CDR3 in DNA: TGCAGCGGTGGGACTAGCACCTACAATGAGCAGTTCTTC.

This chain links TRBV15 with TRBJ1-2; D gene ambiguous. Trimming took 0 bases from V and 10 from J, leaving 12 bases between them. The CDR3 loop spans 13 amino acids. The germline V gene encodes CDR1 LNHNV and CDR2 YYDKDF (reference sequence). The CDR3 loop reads CATSRELDFDYTF. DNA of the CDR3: TGTGCCACCAGCAGAGAGCTAGATTTTGACTACACCTTC. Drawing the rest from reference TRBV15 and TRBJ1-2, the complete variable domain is DAMVIQNPRYQVTQFGKPVTLSCSQTLNHNVMYWYQQKSSQAPKLLFHYYDKDFNNEADTPDNFQSRRPNTSFCFLDIRSPGLGDTAMYLCATSRELDFDYTFGSGTRLTVV.